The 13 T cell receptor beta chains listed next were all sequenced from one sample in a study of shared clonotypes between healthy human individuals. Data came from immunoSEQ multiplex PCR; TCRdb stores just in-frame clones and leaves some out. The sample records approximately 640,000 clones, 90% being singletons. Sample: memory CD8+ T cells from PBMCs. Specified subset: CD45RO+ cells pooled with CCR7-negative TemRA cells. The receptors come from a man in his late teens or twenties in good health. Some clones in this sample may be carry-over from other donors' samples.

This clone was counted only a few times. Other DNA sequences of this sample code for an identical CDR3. DNA of the CDR3: TGTGCCAGCAGTTTAGGGGGGGTCGAGCAGTACTTC. It specifies CASSLGGVEQYF. The chain uses TRBV27 and TRBJ2-7; 7 nucleotides agree with TRBD2. V gave up 2 bases and J gave up 6 bases; unmatched junction bases: 1. This CDR3 spans 12 amino acids. CDR1 is MNHEY, CDR2 SMNVEV, per germline (reference sequence).

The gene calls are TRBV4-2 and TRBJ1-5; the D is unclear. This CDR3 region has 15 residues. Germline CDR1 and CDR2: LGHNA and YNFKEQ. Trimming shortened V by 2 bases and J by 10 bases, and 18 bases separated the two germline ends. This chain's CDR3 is CASSQQDGAYNPQHF. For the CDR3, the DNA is TGTGCCAGCAGCCAACAGGACGGTGCCTATAATCCCCAGCATTTT.

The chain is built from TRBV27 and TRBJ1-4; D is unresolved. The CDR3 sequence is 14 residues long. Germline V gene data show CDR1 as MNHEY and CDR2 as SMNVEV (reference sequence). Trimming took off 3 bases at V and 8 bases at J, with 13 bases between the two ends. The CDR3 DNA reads TGTGCCAGCAGTTTTGGGGAACGAAGCGAAAAACTGTTTTTT. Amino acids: CASSFGERSEKLFF.

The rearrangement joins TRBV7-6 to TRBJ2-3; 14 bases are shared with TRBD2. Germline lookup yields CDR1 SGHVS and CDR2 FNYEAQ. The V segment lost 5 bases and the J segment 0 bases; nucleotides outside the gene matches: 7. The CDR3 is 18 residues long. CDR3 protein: CASSRLAGGLLSTDTQYF. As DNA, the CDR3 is TGTGCCAGCAGCCGACTAGCGGGAGGGCTCCTTAGCACAGATACGCAGTATTTT.

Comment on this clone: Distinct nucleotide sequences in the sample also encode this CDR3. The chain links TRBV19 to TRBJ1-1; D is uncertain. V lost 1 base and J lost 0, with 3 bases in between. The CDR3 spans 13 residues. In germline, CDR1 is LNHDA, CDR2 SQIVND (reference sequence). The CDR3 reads CASSIVLNTEAFF. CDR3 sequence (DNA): TGTGCCAGTAGTATAGTTCTGAACACTGAAGCTTTCTTT.

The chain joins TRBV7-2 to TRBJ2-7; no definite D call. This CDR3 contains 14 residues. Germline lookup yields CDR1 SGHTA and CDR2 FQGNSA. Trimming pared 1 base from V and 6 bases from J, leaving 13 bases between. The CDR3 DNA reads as TGTGCCAGCAGCTTAGTAGTCACCAGTACCGAGCAGTACTTC. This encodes CASSLVVTSTEQYF.

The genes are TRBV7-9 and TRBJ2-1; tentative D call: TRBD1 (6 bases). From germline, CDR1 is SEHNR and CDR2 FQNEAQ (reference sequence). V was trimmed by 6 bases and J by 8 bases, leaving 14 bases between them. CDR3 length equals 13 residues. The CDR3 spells CASRPTGQDEQFF. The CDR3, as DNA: TGTGCCAGCAGGCCTACAGGGCAAGATGAGCAGTTCTTC.

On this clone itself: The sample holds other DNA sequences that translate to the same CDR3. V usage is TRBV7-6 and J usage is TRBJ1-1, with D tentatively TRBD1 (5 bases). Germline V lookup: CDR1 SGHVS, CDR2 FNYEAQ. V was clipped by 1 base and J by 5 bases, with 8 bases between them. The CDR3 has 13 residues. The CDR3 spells CASSLGGATEAFF. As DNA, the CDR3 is TGTGCCAGCAGCTTAGGGGGCGCGACTGAAGCTTTCTTT.

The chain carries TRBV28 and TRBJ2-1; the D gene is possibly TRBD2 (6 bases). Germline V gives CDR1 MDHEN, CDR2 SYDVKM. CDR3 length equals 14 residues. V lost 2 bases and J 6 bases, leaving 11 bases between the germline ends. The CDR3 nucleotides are TGTGCCAGCAGTTTAGTTGGGACTTTCAATGAGCAGTTCTTC. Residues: CASSLVGTFNEQFF.

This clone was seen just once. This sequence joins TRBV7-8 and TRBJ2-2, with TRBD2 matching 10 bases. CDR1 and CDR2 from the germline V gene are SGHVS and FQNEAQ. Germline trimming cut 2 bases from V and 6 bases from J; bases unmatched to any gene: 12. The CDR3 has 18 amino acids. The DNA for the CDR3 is TGTGCCAGCAGCTTAAGGGCAGCGGGAGGGCTTCCTCCCGGGGAGCTGTTTTTT. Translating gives CASSLRAAGGLPPGELFF.

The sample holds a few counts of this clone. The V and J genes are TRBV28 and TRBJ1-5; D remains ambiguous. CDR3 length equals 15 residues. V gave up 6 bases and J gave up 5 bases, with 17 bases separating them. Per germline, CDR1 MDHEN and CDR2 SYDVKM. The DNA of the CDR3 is TGTGCCAGCAGGTACAGTTCTAGGGAGGATCAGCCCCAGCATTTT. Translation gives CASRYSSREDQPQHF.

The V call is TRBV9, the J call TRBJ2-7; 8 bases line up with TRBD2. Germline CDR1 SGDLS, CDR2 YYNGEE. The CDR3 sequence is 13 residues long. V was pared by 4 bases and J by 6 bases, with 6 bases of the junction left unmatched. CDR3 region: CASSPGGGLEQYF. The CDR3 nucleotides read TGTGCCAGCAGCCCCGGCGGGGGGCTCGAGCAGTACTTC.

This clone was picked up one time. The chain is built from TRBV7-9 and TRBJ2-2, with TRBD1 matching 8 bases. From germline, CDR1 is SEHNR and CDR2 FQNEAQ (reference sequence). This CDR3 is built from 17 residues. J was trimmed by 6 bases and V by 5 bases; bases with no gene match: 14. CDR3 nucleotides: TGTGCCAGCAGCGCGCCCCGGACAGGGCGGCCGGCCGGGGAGCTGTTTTTT. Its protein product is CASSAPRTGRPAGELFF.